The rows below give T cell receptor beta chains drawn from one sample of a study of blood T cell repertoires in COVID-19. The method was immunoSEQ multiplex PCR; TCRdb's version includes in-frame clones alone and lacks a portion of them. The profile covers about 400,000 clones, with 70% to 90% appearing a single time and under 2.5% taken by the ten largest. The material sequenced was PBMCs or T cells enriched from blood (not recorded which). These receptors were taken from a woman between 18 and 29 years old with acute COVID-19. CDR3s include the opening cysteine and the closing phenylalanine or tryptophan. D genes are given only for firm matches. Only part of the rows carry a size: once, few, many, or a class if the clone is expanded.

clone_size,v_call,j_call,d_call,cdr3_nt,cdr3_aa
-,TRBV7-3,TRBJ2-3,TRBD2,TGTGCCAGCAGCGTAATAGCGGGGGGGCGCACAGATACGCAGTATTTT,CASSVIAGGRTDTQYF
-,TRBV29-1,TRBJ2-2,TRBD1,TGCAGCGTGCTCGGACAGGTGAACACCGGGGAGCTGTTTTTT,CSVLGQVNTGELFF
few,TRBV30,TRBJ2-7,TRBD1,TGTGCCTGGAGTCGACAGGGGGCTGCGCAGTACTTC,CAWSRQGAAQYF
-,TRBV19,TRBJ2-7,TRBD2,TGTGCCAGTAGTATCGGCCTAGCGGCCTCCGAGCAGTACTTC,CASSIGLAASEQYF
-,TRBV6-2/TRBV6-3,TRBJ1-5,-,TGTGCCAGCAGTTACTCGACGGGTCTCCGGGGTAGCAATCAGCCCCAGCATTTT,CASSYSTGLRGSNQPQHF
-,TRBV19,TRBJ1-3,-,TGTGCCAGTAGTGGCTTACTACCGGGACAAGGAAACACCATATATTTT,CASSGLLPGQGNTIYF
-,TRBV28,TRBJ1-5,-,TGTGCCAGCAGTTTTTGGCGGGCGGACAAGGAGGGGTATAGCAATCAGCCCCAGCATTTT,CASSFWRADKEGYSNQPQHF
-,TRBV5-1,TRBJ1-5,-,TGCGCCAGCGCCTCAGGCCCCAATCAGCCCCAGCATTTT,CASASGPNQPQHF
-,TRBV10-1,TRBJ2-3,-,TGCGCCAGCAGTGACTCCCTAGATACGCAGTATTTT,CASSDSLDTQYF
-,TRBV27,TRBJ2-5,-,TGTGCCATCTTACCCGGACTTAGGGCCCAGTACTTC,CAILPGLRAQYF
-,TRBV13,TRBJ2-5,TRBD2,TGTGCCAGCAGCTTAGATCCAGCGGGCGGGGGACAGACCCAGTACTTC,CASSLDPAGGGQTQYF
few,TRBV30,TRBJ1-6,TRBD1,TGTGCCCGTCGGGACAGTCTGGATTCACCCCTCCACTTT,CARRDSLDSPLHF
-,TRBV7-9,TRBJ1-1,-,TGTGCCAGCAGTCCTACAGGGAGTGGCACTGAAGCTTTCTTT,CASSPTGSGTEAFF
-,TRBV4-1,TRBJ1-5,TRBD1,TGCGCCAGCAGCCAAGCCGGGACAGGGAGACACCAGCCCCAGCATTTT,CASSQAGTGRHQPQHF
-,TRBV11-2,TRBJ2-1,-,TGTGCCAGCAGCTTAGTGGCAGCCCGAGGTGTGTATGAGCAGTTCTTC,CASSLVAARGVYEQFF
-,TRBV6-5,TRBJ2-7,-,TGTGCCAGCAGTTACTTCAGAGCGGCGTTCTCCTACGAGCAGTACTTC,CASSYFRAAFSYEQYF
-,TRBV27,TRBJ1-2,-,TGTGCCAGCTCCTTTCCCCCTCCGGGGTACTATGGCTACACCTTC,CASSFPPPGYYGYTF
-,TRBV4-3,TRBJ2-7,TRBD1,TGCGCCAGCAGCCACGGTCAGGGGGCCTACGAGCAGTACTTC,CASSHGQGAYEQYF
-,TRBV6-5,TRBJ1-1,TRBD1,TGTGCCAGCAGTAAGTACAGGGGGCTGAACACTGAAGCTTTCTTT,CASSKYRGLNTEAFF
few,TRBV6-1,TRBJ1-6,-,TGTGCCAGCAGTGAATTAGGGGCTGCACCCCTCCACTTT,CASSELGAAPLHF
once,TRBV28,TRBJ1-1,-,TGTGCCAGCAGCCAGGGTCGCTTGAACACTGAAGCTTTCTTT,CASSQGRLNTEAFF
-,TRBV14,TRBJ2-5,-,TGTGCCAGCAGTCAGGGCATGAGAAACGAAGAGACCCAGTACTTC,CASSQGMRNEETQYF
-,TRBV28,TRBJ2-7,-,TGTGCCAGCAGTTTATTCAGGATCGCCTACGAGCAGTACTTC,CASSLFRIAYEQYF
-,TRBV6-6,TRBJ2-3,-,TGTGCCAGCAGTCTGACTACCTCACACACAGATACGCAGTATTTT,CASSLTTSHTDTQYF
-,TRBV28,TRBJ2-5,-,TGTGCCAGCAGAGAGGGGGTTGAGGAGACCCAGTACTTC,CASREGVEETQYF
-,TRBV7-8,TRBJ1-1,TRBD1,TGTGCCAGCATGTCCCGACACACAGGGGGCACTGAAGCTTTCTTT,CASMSRHTGGTEAFF
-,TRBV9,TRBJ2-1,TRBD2,TGTGCCAGCAGCGGATCAGTGGTAGGACCCCTAGCGGGAGAGAGTTACAATGAGCAGTTCTTC,CASSGSVVGPLAGESYNEQFF
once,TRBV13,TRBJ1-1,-,TGTGCCAGCAGCTTAGTCGGGACTGAAGCTTTCTTT,CASSLVGTEAFF
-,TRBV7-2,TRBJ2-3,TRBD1,TGTGCCAGCAGCGTAGGACAGGGGGCAGATACGCAGTATTTT,CASSVGQGADTQYF